This entry describes one TCR beta chain. Original methodology: Amplification with reference gene primers provided the estimates of nucleated cell counts. Some clones are missing from TCRdb's copy, which holds only in-frame ones; the method was immunoSEQ multiplex PCR. V and J calls and clone size are given by that table; D and trimming were obtained from the DNA. The top ten clones hold about 2.5% of a sample with about 280,000 clones, roughly 85% of them seen once. The entry originates in a study of blood T cell repertoires in COVID-19. The overall study: T cells, B-cell-depleted T cells, or PBMCs provided the cDNA or gDNA that served as material.

Participants' reported clinical history set cohort assignment. V was shortened by 5 bases and J by 3 bases, with 7 bases between the two germline ends. The V gene's germline CDR1 is SGHAT and CDR2 FQNNGV. The CDR3 is made up of 13 amino acids. The chain recombines TRBV11-2 with TRBJ2-2, with D unresolved. This clonotype was obtained from a woman between 50 and 59 years old who had recovered from COVID-19. The sequenced sample consisted of PBMCs or T cells enriched from blood (not recorded which). The CDR3 sequence is CASSPRDTGELFF. The DNA of the CDR3 is TGTGCCAGCAGCCCGCGCGACACCGGGGAGCTGTTTTTT.